Each of the 31 T cell receptor beta chains below was sequenced from the same sample in a study of a mutant IDH1 vaccine in newly diagnosed glioma. No antigen has been assigned to these receptors. Clones were read by immunoSEQ multiplex PCR, and TCRdb kept only the in-frame ones, dropping some. The sample has fewer than 30,000 clones; around four fifths are singletons. Time point here: week 35, safety follow-up. A single vaccine dose contained 300 ug of mutant IDH1 20-mer peptide, and topical imiquimod was used with it. Sequences were derived from PBMCs, sampled from a glioma patient whose treatment included an IDH1 peptide vaccine. The source is a man aged 25-40 years with glioma.

This clone appeared a single time. This sequence joins TRBV6-1 and TRBJ1-4; D may be TRBD1 (6 bases). The CDR3 sequence is 15 residues long. Germline lookup yields CDR1 MNHNS and CDR2 SASEGT. The ends were cut back, 4 bases at V and 8 bases at J, with 17 bases in the middle. The CDR3 DNA reads TGTGCCAGCAGTGTATACAGGGCTGGGGAAGAAAAACTGTTTTTT. Residues: CASSVYRAGEEKLFF.

This chain links TRBV5-1 with TRBJ2-1, with 11 bases aligning to TRBD2. The germline V gene has CDR1 SGHRS and CDR2 YFSETQ. Trimming took 4 bases from V and 10 from J; bases not matched to a gene: 13. The CDR3 totals 16 residues. This CDR3 reads CASSPHFSGGAGEQFF. The CDR3 DNA follows: TGCGCCAGCAGCCCCCATTTTAGCGGGGGGGCCGGCGAGCAGTTCTTC.

V is TRBV5-8 and J is TRBJ1-2, with 9 nucleotides matching TRBD1. The CDR3 is made up of 15 amino acids. The V gene end was trimmed by 2 bases and the J gene end by 7 bases; junction bases not matched to a gene: 9. Germline CDR1 reads SGHTS; CDR2 reads YDEGEE. The CDR3 DNA reads as TGTGCCAGCAGCTTTGGCGACAGGGGGTTCAGTGGCTACACCTTC. Its protein is CASSFGDRGFSGYTF.

In regard to this clone: The junction departs from the called germline gene at one end, perhaps through a read error. V gene TRBV2 combines with J gene TRBJ2-1; 8 bases fit TRBD2. Germline lookup yields CDR1 SNHLY and CDR2 FYNNEI. The CDR3 extends over 12 amino acids. The DNA for the CDR3 is TGCTCTAGCGGGTTCTCCTACAATGAGCAGTTCTTC. Encoded protein: CSSGFSYNEQFF.

V and J are TRBV6-6 and TRBJ2-7, with a tentative D call TRBD1 (6 bases). The CDR3 runs to 14 residues. Trimming removed 5 bases from V and 0 bases from J, with 11 bases in between. Germline V gene sequence: CDR1 MNHNY, CDR2 SVGAGI (reference sequence). The CDR3 is CASSPTGSSYEQYF. In DNA form, the CDR3 reads TGTGCCAGCAGTCCAACAGGGAGCTCCTACGAGCAGTACTTC.

V and J are TRBV2 and TRBJ1-1; D possibly corresponds to TRBD1 (6 bases). V shed 10 bases and J shed 4 bases, with 10 bases lying between them. The germline CDR1 and CDR2 sequences are SNHLY and FYNNEI. This CDR3 has 11 amino acids. The CDR3 is CANGQLTEAFF. CDR3 DNA: TGTGCCAACGGACAGCTCACTGAAGCTTTCTTT.

The V call is TRBV27, the J call TRBJ2-1, with 7 nucleotides matching TRBD2. Trimming removed 9 bases from V and 8 bases from J; junction bases left unmatched: 19. Germline V gene data show CDR1 as MNHEY and CDR2 as SMNVEV (reference sequence). This CDR3 contains 16 residues. In DNA form, the CDR3 reads TGTGCCAGTCACACCTCCGGAGGACTAGGATCCCATGAGCAGTTCTTC. This gives the protein CASHTSGGLGSHEQFF.

This clone was found once. The gene calls are TRBV29-1 and TRBJ1-2; D may be TRBD1 (5 bases). The length of the CDR3 is 11 residues. V was shortened by 5 bases and J by 5 bases, with 9 bases between the two germline ends. Germline V gene sequence: CDR1 SQVTM, CDR2 ANQGSEA. CDR3 amino acids: CSVRDLYGYTF. In DNA, the CDR3 is TGCAGCGTTCGGGACCTATATGGCTACACCTTC.

The chain uses TRBV6-4 and TRBJ2-3; 8 positions agree with TRBD2. V was clipped by 0 bases and J by 4 bases; unmatched bases: 3. Germline loops: CDR1 MRHNA, CDR2 SNTAGT. The length of the CDR3 is 15 residues. The CDR3 sequence: CASSDSGGASDTQYF. In DNA, the CDR3 is TGTGCCAGCAGTGACTCCGGGGGGGCTTCAGATACGCAGTATTTT.

The chain has TRBV27 and TRBJ2-1; 13 bases are a match to TRBD2. Looked up from germline, CDR1 is MNHEY and CDR2 is SMNVEV (reference sequence). This CDR3 is 16 amino acids long. V lost 5 bases and J lost 8; bases outside the gene matches: 9. Here the CDR3 reads CASSALLAGGPDEQFF. CDR3 in DNA: TGTGCCAGCAGTGCCTTACTAGCGGGAGGGCCAGATGAGCAGTTCTTC.

The rearrangement uses TRBV5-4 and TRBJ1-2, with no clear D. Germline values: CDR1 SGHNT, CDR2 YYREEE (reference sequence). Trimming removed 2 bases at V and 4 bases at J, with 18 bases between. The CDR3 sequence is 16 residues long. CDR3 residues: CASSFSIREATYGYTF. As DNA, the CDR3 is TGTGCCAGCAGCTTTTCTATACGGGAAGCCACCTATGGCTACACCTTC.

The rearrangement joins TRBV10-3 to TRBJ2-1; 8 bases are a match to TRBD2. This CDR3 spans 15 amino acids. Germline V CDR1 and CDR2: ENHRY, SYGVKD. The V gene end was trimmed by 3 bases and the J gene end by 4 bases; junction bases not matched to a gene: 5. The DNA for the CDR3 is TGTGCCATCAGTGAAACTAGCGGAGTATACAATGAGCAGTTCTTC. As protein: CAISETSGVYNEQFF.

This chain links TRBV2 with TRBJ2-1; 8 bases match TRBD2. Per germline, CDR1 SNHLY and CDR2 FYNNEI. This CDR3 contains 15 residues. V shed 3 bases and J 4 bases; nucleotides not matched to a gene: 5. CDR3: CASSEGREVYNEQFF. The CDR3 region has the DNA TGTGCCAGCAGTGAGGGGCGGGAGGTATACAATGAGCAGTTCTTC.

The chain carries TRBV5-1 and TRBJ2-2, with a tentative D call TRBD2 (6 bases). Germline V lookup: CDR1 SGHRS, CDR2 YFSETQ. Trimming took off 0 bases at V and 7 bases at J, with 13 bases between the two ends. The CDR3 covers 15 residues. The CDR3 sequence is CASSLEEGGVGELFF. Written as DNA, the CDR3 is TGCGCCAGCAGCTTGGAGGAGGGAGGAGTCGGGGAGCTGTTTTTT.

V gene TRBV7-2 combines with J gene TRBJ2-2; the D gene is possibly TRBD2 (6 bases). The CDR3 length is 16 residues. V lost 5 bases, J lost 0 bases, and 13 bases lay in between. Germline V gene data show CDR1 as SGHTA and CDR2 as FQGNSA. The CDR3 sequence is CASSPWEVANTGELFF. Written as DNA, the CDR3 is TGTGCCAGCAGCCCTTGGGAGGTTGCGAACACCGGGGAGCTGTTTTTT.

J is TRBJ1-1 and V is TRBV10-2; 10 bases map to TRBD1. The CDR3 extends over 14 amino acids. The J segment lost 5 bases and the V segment lost 7 bases, leaving 7 bases of the junction unmatched. Germline V gene data show CDR1 as WSHSY and CDR2 as SAAADI. The CDR3 nucleotides read TGCGCCAGCATCGACAGGGGGCGAGGAACTGAAGCTTTCTTT. It codes for CASIDRGRGTEAFF.

The V gene is TRBV25-1, the J gene TRBJ1-1; possible D gene TRBD1, 5 bases. The CDR3 runs to 15 residues. V shed 5 bases and J shed 4 bases, with 17 bases lying between them. CDR1 and CDR2 (germline): MGHDK, SYGVNS. For the CDR3, the DNA is TGTGCCAGCAGTCCAGTATCCCCGGGGGGCACTGAAGCTTTCTTT. It is translated as CASSPVSPGGTEAFF.

The rearrangement uses TRBV9 and TRBJ1-1; D is perhaps TRBD1 (6 bases). This CDR3 has 14 residues. V was trimmed by 0 bases and J by 4 bases, leaving 10 bases between them. From germline, CDR1 is SGDLS and CDR2 YYNGEE. The CDR3 DNA reads as TGTGCCAGCAGCGTAGGGGGGCTCGGCACTGAAGCTTTCTTT. Translating it yields CASSVGGLGTEAFF.

The J gene is TRBJ1-1, the V gene TRBV27, with TRBD1 matching 10 bases. The ends lost 5 bases at V and 10 bases at J; junction bases unmatched: 7. CDR3 length: 13 residues. Per germline, CDR1 MNHEY and CDR2 SMNVEV (reference sequence). The CDR3 protein is CASSPGTGAGAFF. The CDR3 coding sequence is TGTGCCAGCAGTCCAGGGACAGGGGCTGGAGCTTTCTTT.

The V and J genes are TRBV19 and TRBJ1-5; D gene ambiguous. The V end was cut by 4 bases, the J end by 3 bases, with 10 bases between. Germline V gene lookup returns CDR1 LNHDA and CDR2 SQIVND (reference sequence). CDR3 length: 14 residues. CDR3 sequence: CASSTLGYNQPQHF. CDR3 coding DNA: TGTGCCAGTAGTACCCTGGGGTACAATCAGCCCCAGCATTTT.

This chain links TRBV11-2 with TRBJ2-7; 9 nucleotides line up with TRBD2. V was pared by 3 bases and J by 0 bases, with 3 bases of the junction left unmatched. CDR1 and CDR2 (germline): SGHAT, FQNNGV. The CDR3 has 15 residues. The chain's CDR3 is CASSFSGGSSYEQYF. The DNA of the CDR3 is TGTGCCAGCAGCTTTAGCGGGGGTTCCTCCTACGAGCAGTACTTC.

In its sample, this clone was seen once. This sequence joins TRBV27 and TRBJ1-1, with no clear D. V lost 5 bases and J 0 bases, leaving 13 bases between the germline ends. The CDR3 has 15 residues. CDR1 MNHEY and CDR2 SMNVEV come from the germline V gene (reference sequence). The CDR3 loop reads CASSLLGFLNTEAFF. In DNA form, the CDR3 reads TGTGCCAGCAGTCTTTTAGGGTTTTTGAACACTGAAGCTTTCTTT.

This clone has a single count. The rearrangement uses TRBV9 and TRBJ1-2; 9 positions agree with TRBD1. This CDR3 contains 14 residues. The V segment lost 5 bases and the J segment 7 bases; nucleotides outside the gene matches: 9. Germline CDR1 reads SGDLS; CDR2 reads YYNGEE. The CDR3 DNA sequence: TGTGCCAGCAGTGTGGGGACAGGGACCGGTGGCTACACCTTC. Its translation: CASSVGTGTGGYTF.

This clone came up a few times. The gene calls are TRBV30 and TRBJ2-2; 12 positions match TRBD2. Trimming took 3 bases from V and 8 from J; bases not matched to a gene: 13. CDR3 length equals 17 residues. The germline V gene encodes CDR1 GTSNPN and CDR2 SVGIG (reference sequence). CDR3 nucleotides: TGTGCCTGGAGCTCGCCCGGGACTAGCGGGTTTATTGGGGAGCTGTTTTTT. Translated, it gives CAWSSPGTSGFIGELFF.

This chain connects TRBV29-1 to TRBJ2-1; no reliable D call. Germline assignment: CDR1 SQVTM and CDR2 ANQGSEA. The V end was cut by 3 bases, the J end by 9 bases, with 12 bases between. CDR3 length: 12 amino acids. The CDR3 protein is CSVERPDIEQFF. The CDR3 DNA sequence: TGCAGCGTTGAGCGCCCCGACATTGAGCAGTTCTTC.

V gene TRBV2 combines with J gene TRBJ2-7, with TRBD2 identical over 7 bases. J gave up 0 bases and V 6 bases, and 11 bases lay outside the gene matches. Per germline, CDR1 SNHLY and CDR2 FYNNEI. This CDR3 contains 16 residues. The CDR3 coding sequence is TGTGCCAGCAGGGGCCAGGGAGCGGGAAACTCCTACGAGCAGTACTTC. This codes for CASRGQGAGNSYEQYF.

This clone was counted a few times. This chain joins TRBV5-4 and TRBJ1-3; 7 bases match TRBD1. Germline V gene lookup returns CDR1 SGHNT and CDR2 YYREEE (reference sequence). J gave up 2 bases and V 4 bases, and 3 bases lay outside the gene matches. The CDR3 consists of 14 residues. CDR3: CASSRGTAGNTIYF. CDR3 sequence (DNA): TGTGCCAGCAGCCGCGGGACAGCTGGAAACACCATATATTTT. Variable domain in full (rest from reference TRBV5-4 and TRBJ1-3): ETGVTQSPTHLIKTRGQQVTLRCSSQSGHNTVSWYQQALGQGPQFIFQYYREEENGRGNFPPRFSGLQFPNYSSELNVNALELDDSALYLCASSRGTAGNTIYFGEGSWLTVV.

This chain uses TRBV28 with TRBJ1-6, with D maybe TRBD1 (5 bases). V shed 4 bases and J shed 9 bases, with 16 bases lying between them. CDR1 is MDHEN, CDR2 SYDVKM, per germline. CDR3 length equals 15 residues. The CDR3 loop is CASSSVTDGGSPLHF. For the CDR3, the DNA is TGTGCCAGCAGTTCAGTGACAGACGGGGGTTCACCCCTCCACTTT. Filled out from reference TRBV28 and TRBJ1-6, the complete variable domain reads DVKVTQSSRYLVKRTGEKVFLECVQDMDHENMFWYRQDPGLGLRLIYFSYDVKMKEKGDIPEGYSVSREKKERFSLILESASTNQTSMYLCASSSVTDGGSPLHFGNGTRLTVT.

The chain links TRBV7-6 to TRBJ2-2, with 9 bases that match TRBD2. The CDR3 runs to 16 residues. Germline CDR1 SGHVS, CDR2 FNYEAQ. With V trimmed by 3 bases and J by 3 bases, 5 bases remained unmatched. The CDR3 region is CASSLEGLADTGELFF. The CDR3 nucleotides read TGTGCCAGCAGCTTGGAGGGACTAGCTGACACCGGGGAGCTGTTTTTT.

The genes are TRBV6-5 and TRBJ1-5, with 8 bases aligning to TRBD1. The CDR3 has 15 residues. V lost 5 bases, J lost 5 bases, and 8 bases stayed unmatched. From germline, CDR1 is MNHEY and CDR2 SVGAGI. Here the CDR3 reads CASSTLDRADQPQHF. As DNA, the CDR3 is TGTGCCAGCAGTACCCTGGACAGGGCGGATCAGCCCCAGCATTTT.

This clone was counted a few times. The V gene is TRBV6-1, the J gene TRBJ2-2; 8 bases align to TRBD1. This CDR3 is built from 15 residues. V lost 6 bases to trimming and J lost 4 bases; unmatched junction nucleotides: 7. Germline CDR1 reads MNHNS; CDR2 reads SASEGT. This CDR3 is CASSAWTGSTGELFF. CDR3 DNA: TGTGCCAGCAGCGCCTGGACAGGGAGCACCGGGGAGCTGTTTTTT.